This T cell receptor (beta chain) emerged from a study of cytomegalovirus exposure and HLA in healthy donors. Study details: The 120 or so validation repertoires were reported in a later analysis to have been generated on the same platform as the approximately 700 first-cohort repertoires.

Remarks on this clone: Its target is not known.

V was pared by 5 bases and J by 0 bases, with 4 bases of the junction left unmatched. Germline V gives CDR1 LNHNV, CDR2 YYDKDF (reference sequence). This CDR3 contains 15 residues. TCRdb's copy holds only in-frame clones and misses some; the assay was immunoSEQ multiplex PCR. Of more than 300,000 clones detected, around 86% appear once; the ten largest clones hold about 0.8%. Overall study results and limits: According to a later analysis, TCR clusters from the first cohort tended to co-occur in the 120 or so validation repertoires.

The chain is built from TRBV15 and TRBJ2-1; TRBD1 matches at 7 bases. The receptor comes from a young woman in good health and CMV-seronegative. The source material was PBMCs. CDR3 sequence reads: CATSRGQASYNEQFF. The CDR3 DNA reads as TGTGCCACCAGCCGCGGACAGGCCTCCTACAATGAGCAGTTCTTC.